These 8 T cell receptor beta chains came from one sample sequenced in a study of blood T cell repertoires in COVID-19 (dated by TCRdb to 2020 to 2022). Libraries were constructed by the immunoSEQ multiplex PCR assay. As stored in TCRdb, this immuneACCESS dataset retains in-frame rearrangements with V and J assigned. A fraction of the clones does not appear; measured against another copy, unresolved V genes explain less than half of the discrepancy, and the remainder lacks a known reason. The sample yields 55,000 to 80,000 clones; roughly 77% were counted once. Less than 10% of the sample is in the top ten clones. The material sequenced was peripheral blood. All receptors derive from a human donor in a cohort sampled during active COVID-19.

The count of this clone is one. The CDR3 sequence: CAWSGDRRGGYTF. As DNA, the CDR3 is TGTGCCTGGAGTGGGGACAGGAGGGGCGGCTACACCTTC. The rearrangement uses TRBV30 and TRBJ1-2; 8 nucleotides align to TRBD1. Trimming removed 1 base from V and 8 bases from J; junction bases left unmatched: 6. Germline CDR1 reads GTSNPN; CDR2 reads SVGIG (reference sequence). This CDR3 is 13 amino acids long.

The chain couples TRBV27 to TRBJ1-2, with 7 bases lining up with TRBD1. V lost 5 bases to trimming and J lost 5 bases; unmatched junction nucleotides: 11. The germline CDR1 and CDR2 sequences are MNHEY and SMNVEV (reference sequence). The CDR3 totals 15 residues. The CDR3 loop reads CASSTTGSLEYGYTF. CDR3 DNA sequence: TGTGCCAGCAGTACGACAGGGTCGCTAGAGTATGGCTACACCTTC.

The gene calls are TRBV6-1 and TRBJ2-7; D unclear. Trimming took off 0 bases at V and 4 bases at J, with 7 bases between the two ends. The CDR3 runs to 13 residues. CDR1 MNHNS and CDR2 SASEGT come from the germline V gene. This CDR3 reads CASSEASLYEQYF. CDR3 coding DNA: TGTGCCAGCAGTGAAGCTAGCCTTTACGAGCAGTACTTC.

The chain links TRBV10-3 to TRBJ2-1; the match to TRBD2 covers 11 bases. Trimming removed 3 bases from V and 10 bases from J; junction bases left unmatched: 8. The CDR3 totals 15 residues. Germline V gene sequence: CDR1 ENHRY, CDR2 SYGVKD. In nucleotides, the CDR3 is TGTGCCATCAGTGATAATGGGCTAGCGGGAGGAGAGCAGTTCTTC. Amino acid sequence: CAISDNGLAGGEQFF.

The chain is built from TRBV9 and TRBJ2-2; 7 bases line up with TRBD1. Germline-derived CDR1 and CDR2 are SGDLS and YYNGEE. Trimming removed 0 bases from V and 7 bases from J; junction bases left unmatched: 3. The CDR3 length is 14 residues. The CDR3 region is CASSVDRQGGELFF. The CDR3 DNA is TGTGCCAGCAGCGTAGATCGACAGGGCGGGGAGCTGTTTTTT.

The V and J genes are TRBV18 and TRBJ2-1; D possibly corresponds to TRBD2 (6 bases). The CDR3 totals 14 residues. The ends were cut back, 3 bases at V and 7 bases at J, with 13 bases in the middle. Germline CDR1 and CDR2: KGHSH and LQKENI. The CDR3 DNA reads as TGTGCCAGCTCACCGTCTAGCGTCAGAAATGAGCAGTTCTTC. This translates into CASSPSSVRNEQFF.

There are a few counts of this clone. This sequence joins TRBV28 and TRBJ1-2; D ambiguous. V shed 8 bases and J shed 3 bases, with 22 bases lying between them. Germline V gene data show CDR1 as MDHEN and CDR2 as SYDVKM. The CDR3 spans 16 residues. The CDR3 protein is CASGKGVYRLDYGYTF. For the CDR3, the DNA is TGTGCCAGCGGAAAGGGAGTGTATCGGCTGGACTATGGCTACACCTTC.

The chain recombines TRBV28 with TRBJ1-6; D not resolved. This CDR3 region has 13 residues. Germline V gene sequence: CDR1 MDHEN, CDR2 SYDVKM. V gave up 5 bases and J gave up 10 bases, with 12 bases separating them. CDR3 sequence reads: CASSPGGRSPLHF. The CDR3 DNA sequence: TGTGCCAGCAGTCCGGGAGGGAGGTCACCCCTCCACTTT.